These 30 T cell receptor beta chains were all obtained from the same sample, sequenced in a study of PD-1 blockade in classical Hodgkin lymphoma. All patients experienced relapse after autologous stem cell transplantation, and brentuximab vedotin exposure was variable. Only in-frame clones appear in the TCRdb table, and some are missing; sequencing was by immunoSEQ multiplex PCR. The sample yields about 23,000 clones, around 69% seen once. The material sequenced was peripheral blood mononuclear cells (PBMCs), taken at baseline. The receptors originated from a human donor with classical Hodgkin lymphoma.

The V gene is TRBV30, the J gene TRBJ2-3; D tentatively reads TRBD1 or TRBD2 (7 bases each). The CDR3 is made up of 16 amino acids. Germline lookup yields CDR1 GTSNPN and CDR2 SVGIG (reference sequence). The germline V and J ends were trimmed by 0 bases and 3 bases, with 16 bases remaining between them. The CDR3: CAWSVDRQGLTDTQYF. CDR3 nucleotides: TGTGCCTGGAGTGTAGACAGACAGGGACTAACAGATACGCAGTATTTT.

The chain carries TRBV5-4 and TRBJ1-6; possible D gene TRBD1, 5 bases. Germline V gene lookup returns CDR1 SGHNT and CDR2 YYREEE (reference sequence). This CDR3 contains 17 residues. Trimming removed 0 bases from V and 3 bases from J, with 13 bases in between. The CDR3 region has the DNA TGTGCCAGCAGCTTGGCAATTGGGGGGGGCTATAATTCACCCCTCCACTTT. Residues: CASSLAIGGGYNSPLHF.

The genes are TRBV7-9 and TRBJ2-1; TRBD1 or TRBD2 may be the D gene (5 bases each). In germline, CDR1 is SEHNR, CDR2 FQNEAQ (reference sequence). The V and J ends lost 5 bases and 10 bases respectively, with 21 bases between them. This CDR3 is 15 amino acids long. CDR3 bases: TGTGCCAGCAGCCCAGTCGGGACGGGAATCGAGGAGCAGTTCTTC. Translated, it gives CASSPVGTGIEEQFF.

In its sample, this clone ranks as medium-sized (0.01 to 0.1%). The V gene is TRBV5-4, the J gene TRBJ2-1; 9 positions agree with TRBD2. The trim removed 3 bases at V and 5 bases at J, leaving 6 bases unmatched. Looked up from germline, CDR1 is SGHNT and CDR2 is YYREEE (reference sequence). CDR3 length equals 15 residues. CDR3 region: CASSYVAGENNEQFF. The CDR3 DNA reads as TGTGCCAGCAGCTACGTAGCGGGAGAAAACAATGAGCAGTTCTTC.

This clone was detected only a few times. The chain employs TRBV18 and TRBJ2-1; 7 bases map to TRBD2. CDR1 is KGHSH, CDR2 LQKENI, per germline. V shed 3 bases and J 3 bases; nucleotides not matched to a gene: 14. The CDR3 totals 18 residues. CDR3 sequence reads: CASSPGTDFTSVYNEQFF. DNA for the CDR3: TGTGCCAGCTCACCTGGGACGGACTTTACTAGCGTCTACAATGAGCAGTTCTTC.

This chain uses TRBV28 with TRBJ1-5; D is perhaps TRBD1 (5 bases). Trimming removed 7 bases from V and 0 bases from J, with 16 bases in between. This CDR3 has 16 amino acids. CDR1 MDHEN and CDR2 SYDVKM come from the germline V gene. The CDR3 DNA reads as TGTGCCAGCACTCTCCAGGGTCCGTATAGCAATCAGCCCCAGCATTTT. Protein product: CASTLQGPYSNQPQHF.

This clone has a handful of counts. This chain joins TRBV6-1 and TRBJ2-7, with D hard to call. This CDR3 spans 13 amino acids. Germline lookup yields CDR1 MNHNS and CDR2 SASEGT. The V gene lost 6 bases and the J gene lost 0 bases, with 9 bases spanning the gap. CDR3 region: CASRSFSSYEQYV. DNA for the CDR3: TGTGCCAGCAGGAGTTTCAGCTCCTACGAGCAGTACGTC.

The V call is TRBV6-5, the J call TRBJ2-7; 8 bases line up with TRBD2. V gave up 6 bases and J gave up 5 bases; unmatched junction bases: 3. Germline V lookup: CDR1 MNHEY, CDR2 SVGAGI. The CDR3 consists of 12 residues. CDR3 in amino acids: CASSETSDEQYF. In DNA, the CDR3 is TGTGCCAGCAGCGAGACTAGCGACGAGCAGTACTTC.

The V gene is TRBV6-1, the J gene TRBJ1-5; D is unclear. Germline CDR1 reads MNHNS; CDR2 reads SASEGT. The CDR3 contains 10 residues. The CDR3 sequence is CAAVVEPQHF. CDR3 DNA sequence: TGTGCAGCAGTGGTGGAGCCCCAGCATTTT.

The J gene is TRBJ2-2, the V gene TRBV27, with TRBD1 matching over 7 bases. Germline values: CDR1 MNHEY, CDR2 SMNVEV (reference sequence). Losses at the gene ends were 6 bases for V and 3 bases for J; bases not matched to a gene: 7. The CDR3 extends over 15 amino acids. The CDR3 DNA sequence: TGTGCCAGCAGGGATACGGGGACAGACACCGGGGAGCTGTTTTTT. Its protein product is CASRDTGTDTGELFF.

CDR3 residues: CASSEWSGPYNEQFF. Written as DNA, the CDR3 is TGTGCCAGCAGTGAATGGTCGGGACCATACAATGAGCAGTTCTTC. The rearrangement joins TRBV6-1 to TRBJ2-1; D assignment may be TRBD1 or TRBD2 (5 bases each). CDR3 size: 15 residues. Trimming cost V 2 bases and J 4 bases, with 12 bases left between them. In germline, CDR1 is MNHNS, CDR2 SASEGT.

The chain combines TRBV4-2 with TRBJ2-3; D assignment may be TRBD1 or TRBD2 (5 bases each). V gave up 1 base and J gave up 2 bases, with 13 bases separating them. This CDR3 has 16 amino acids. CDR1 LGHNA and CDR2 YNFKEQ come from the germline V gene. The CDR3 DNA is TGTGCCAGCAGCCAAGGTGGGGGAGAGTACACAGATACGCAGTATTTT. Protein: CASSQGGGEYTDTQYF.

The chain's CDR3 is CASSMTSGISGANVLTF. The CDR3 DNA reads TGTGCCAGCAGCATGACTAGCGGGATCTCTGGGGCCAACGTCCTGACTTTC. V gene TRBV11-2 combines with J gene TRBJ2-6; TRBD2 aligns across 11 bases. The CDR3 is 17 residues long. V lost 5 bases to trimming and J lost 0 bases; unmatched junction nucleotides: 3. Germline assignment: CDR1 SGHAT and CDR2 FQNNGV.

The rearrangement joins TRBV13 to TRBJ1-1, with D possibly matching TRBD1 (5 bases). Trimming removed 5 bases at V and 1 base at J, with 14 bases between. Per the germline V gene, CDR1 is PRHDT and CDR2 is FYEKMQ (reference sequence). This CDR3 is built from 15 residues. CDR3 region: CASSQLTTGNTEAFF. In DNA, the CDR3 is TGTGCCAGCAGCCAATTAACTACAGGGAACACTGAAGCTTTCTTT.

The rearrangement joins TRBV7-6 to TRBJ2-3, with TRBD2 identical over 12 bases. Losses at the gene ends were 2 bases for V and 7 bases for J; bases not matched to a gene: 10. CDR3 length equals 17 residues. Germline CDR1 and CDR2: SGHVS and FNYEAQ. The CDR3 spells CASSLLGLAGKGNTQYF. In nucleotides, the CDR3 is TGTGCCAGCAGCTTACTAGGACTAGCGGGAAAAGGGAATACGCAGTATTTT.

This chain joins TRBV6-5 and TRBJ1-2, with D unclear. Trimming pared 3 bases from V and 3 bases from J, leaving 11 bases between. This CDR3 spans 14 amino acids. The germline V gene encodes CDR1 MNHEY and CDR2 SVGAGI. In DNA form, the CDR3 reads TGTGCCAGCAGTTATGGTCAGGCCTACTATGGCTACACCTTC. Its protein product is CASSYGQAYYGYTF.

This clone has a handful of counts. The rearrangement uses TRBV19 and TRBJ1-2, with 7 bases identical to TRBD1. CDR1 is LNHDA, CDR2 SQIVND, per germline (reference sequence). This CDR3 is 15 amino acids long. The V and J ends lost 2 bases and 1 base, in that order; junction bases with no gene match: 4. The CDR3 DNA reads as TGTGCCAGTAGTATATTAGGGGGCCTTAACTATGGCTACACCTTC. As protein: CASSILGGLNYGYTF.

The CDR3 DNA sequence: TGTGCCAGCAGCGGCGGGACAGGGGGCGCCGGGGAGCTGTTTTTT. Encoded protein: CASSGGTGGAGELFF. V is TRBV9 and J is TRBJ2-2; 12 positions match TRBD1. The CDR3 length is 15 residues. With V trimmed by 3 bases and J by 6 bases, 3 bases remained unmatched. Per germline, CDR1 SGDLS and CDR2 YYNGEE.

This clone was seen a few times. This chain joins TRBV5-1 and TRBJ2-5; TRBD1 might be the D (5 bases). V was pared by 6 bases and J by 1 base, with 13 bases between. There are 14 residues in the CDR3. Germline V gene sequence: CDR1 SGHRS, CDR2 YFSETQ. CDR3 in amino acids: CASMVGALQETQYF. As DNA, the CDR3 is TGCGCCAGCATGGTTGGGGCCCTCCAAGAGACCCAGTACTTC.

This clone was seen a handful of times. The chain recombines TRBV7-3 with TRBJ2-3; TRBD2 aligns across 13 bases. The CDR3 loop spans 15 amino acids. Germline values: CDR1 SGHTA, CDR2 FQGTGA. V trimming: 4 bases; J trimming: 6 bases; junction bases outside the gene matches: 4. The CDR3 nucleotides are TGTGCCAGCAGCTCCGGACTAGCGGGAGCTGATACGCAGTATTTT. It encodes CASSSGLAGADTQYF.

This chain uses TRBV5-4 with TRBJ2-5, with 8 bases identical to TRBD1. This CDR3 has 14 amino acids. Germline trimming cut 0 bases from V and 3 bases from J; bases unmatched to any gene: 1. Germline V gene sequence: CDR1 SGHNT, CDR2 YYREEE (reference sequence). The CDR3 DNA follows: TGTGCCAGCAGCTTGGGGGACAGGAAAGAGACCCAGTACTTC. It translates to CASSLGDRKETQYF. The full variable domain, completed using reference TRBV5-4 and TRBJ2-5, is ETGVTQSPTHLIKTRGQQVTLRCSSQSGHNTVSWYQQALGQGPQFIFQYYREEENGRGNFPPRFSGLQFPNYSSELNVNALELDDSALYLCASSLGDRKETQYFGPGTRLLVL.

V gene TRBV7-9 combines with J gene TRBJ2-3; 8 nucleotides match TRBD1. Germline lookup yields CDR1 SEHNR and CDR2 FQNEAQ (reference sequence). J lost 4 bases, V lost 5 bases, and 11 bases had no gene match. This CDR3 comprises 16 residues. CDR3 sequence: CASSPHQGARADTQYF. The CDR3 coding sequence is TGTGCCAGCAGCCCTCATCAGGGGGCGAGAGCAGATACGCAGTATTTT.

The chain uses TRBV6-1 and TRBJ2-5; TRBD1 aligns across 9 bases. The ends lost 3 bases at V and 12 bases at J; junction bases unmatched: 2. The length of the CDR3 is 11 residues. Germline CDR1 and CDR2: MNHNS and SASEGT. The CDR3 DNA reads TGTGCCAGCAGTGACCGGGACAGGGAGTACTTC. Amino acids: CASSDRDREYF.

This chain joins TRBV20-1 and TRBJ2-1; the match to TRBD2 covers 11 bases. The germline V gene encodes CDR1 DFQATT and CDR2 SNEGSKA (reference sequence). The CDR3 is 11 amino acids. J lost 13 bases, V lost 7 bases, and 6 bases had no gene match. The CDR3 coding sequence is TGCAGTGTCCCTCTAGCGGGGGGTCAGTTCTTC. It yields the protein CSVPLAGGQFF.

The CDR3 DNA is TGTGCCAGCAGCTTAGCGTTGGGGGAGACCCAGTACTTC. Amino acids: CASSLALGETQYF. This chain joins TRBV7-2 and TRBJ2-5; D gene unclear. Germline V gene lookup returns CDR1 SGHTA and CDR2 FQGNSA. Trimming removed 0 bases from V and 5 bases from J, with 7 bases in between. There are 13 residues in the CDR3.

The table lists this clone with a count of one. This chain joins TRBV6-5 and TRBJ1-4; D is undetermined. Germline lookup yields CDR1 MNHEY and CDR2 SVGAGI. With 0 bases removed from V and 0 bases from J, the gap between germline ends came to 8 bases. The CDR3 has 16 amino acids. The CDR3 is CASSYSGSPTNEKLFF. CDR3 nucleotides: TGTGCCAGCAGTTACTCGGGCAGTCCAACTAATGAAAAACTGTTTTTT.

The chain uses TRBV6-5 and TRBJ2-4; D possibly corresponds to TRBD1 (5 bases). The CDR3 covers 13 residues. Germline values: CDR1 MNHEY, CDR2 SVGAGI. The germline V and J ends were trimmed by 9 bases and 0 bases, with 9 bases remaining between them. The CDR3 DNA reads as TGTGCCAGAGACAGACTAGCCAAAAACATTCAGTACTTC. It codes for CARDRLAKNIQYF.

CDR3 sequence reads: CASSTERGPNQPQHF. CDR3 nucleotides: TGTGCCAGTAGTACCGAGCGGGGCCCCAATCAGCCCCAGCATTTT. The V gene is TRBV19, the J gene TRBJ1-5, with D possibly matching TRBD1 (5 bases). CDR1 and CDR2 (germline): LNHDA, SQIVND (reference sequence). This CDR3 has 15 amino acids. Trimming shortened V by 4 bases and J by 3 bases, and 13 bases separated the two germline ends.

Only one count was recorded for this clone. This chain links TRBV28 with TRBJ2-7; D perhaps matches TRBD1 (5 bases). Deletions cut 2 bases from V and 5 bases from J, with 16 bases between. CDR3 length: 15 amino acids. Germline V gives CDR1 MDHEN, CDR2 SYDVKM. As DNA, the CDR3 is TGTGCCAGCAGTTTAGGTGTCCAGGGTAGACACGAGCAGTACGTC. It translates to CASSLGVQGRHEQYV.

This chain links TRBV27 with TRBJ1-1; TRBD1 might be the D (5 bases). Trimming removed 0 bases at V and 3 bases at J, with 14 bases between. The CDR3 extends over 16 amino acids. The germline V gene encodes CDR1 MNHEY and CDR2 SMNVEV (reference sequence). CDR3 residues: CASSLSVSGRYTEAFF. The DNA for the CDR3 is TGTGCCAGCAGTTTATCGGTCTCGGGGCGGTACACTGAAGCTTTCTTT.